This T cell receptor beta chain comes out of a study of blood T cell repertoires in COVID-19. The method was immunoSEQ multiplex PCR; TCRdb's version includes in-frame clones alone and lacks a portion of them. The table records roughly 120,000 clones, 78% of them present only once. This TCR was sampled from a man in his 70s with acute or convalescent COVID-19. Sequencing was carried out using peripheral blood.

CDR3 bases: TGTGCCAGTAGTATAGCGGACAGCAGGGGTGGCAATCAGCCCCAGCATTTT. The encoded protein is CASSIADSRGGNQPQHF. J is TRBJ1-5 and V is TRBV19; tentatively, D is TRBD1 (6 bases). The V end was cut by 1 base, the J end by 2 bases, with 15 bases between. There are 17 residues in the CDR3. The germline gives CDR1 LNHDA, CDR2 SQIVND (reference sequence).